The 23 T cell receptor beta chains below come from one sample, sequenced in a study of blood T cell repertoires in COVID-19. Clones were read by immunoSEQ multiplex PCR, and TCRdb kept only the in-frame ones, dropping some. Of 250,000 to 300,000 clones in the sample, around 90% are singletons; the top ten hold 2% to 2.5%. The sample consisted of PBMCs or T cells enriched from blood (not recorded which). These receptors all come from a woman in her sixties or seventies in a cohort exposed to, infected with or recovered from COVID-19 (not recorded which).

This clone was seen once. The V call is TRBV7-9, the J call TRBJ2-1; 12 bases map to TRBD2. The CDR3 is made up of 15 amino acids. V was clipped by 3 bases and J by 6 bases; unmatched bases: 3. CDR1 is SEHNR and CDR2 is FQNEAQ in the germline V gene (reference sequence). The CDR3 protein is CASSFGTSGFNEQFF. Written as DNA, the CDR3 is TGTGCCAGCAGCTTTGGGACTAGCGGGTTCAATGAGCAGTTCTTC.

This clone was found a few times. The chain has TRBV29-1 and TRBJ1-1; TRBD1 matches at 8 bases. The CDR3 is 15 amino acids. V lost 3 bases, J lost 3 bases, and 9 bases stayed unmatched. The germline CDR1 and CDR2 sequences are SQVTM and ANQGSEA. CDR3 sequence (DNA): TGCAGCGTTGAGTTCGGGAACAGGGGGTACACTGAAGCTTTCTTT. Translation gives CSVEFGNRGYTEAFF.

This rearrangement joins TRBV7-3 to TRBJ2-1; 14 bases agree with TRBD2. The germline gives CDR1 SGHTA, CDR2 FQGTGA. J was trimmed by 5 bases and V by 2 bases; bases with no gene match: 5. This CDR3 region has 17 residues. The CDR3 coding sequence is TGTGCCAGCAGCTTAGGGACTAGCGGGAGTGGGAACAATGAGCAGTTCTTC. Encoded protein: CASSLGTSGSGNNEQFF.

V usage is TRBV4-1 and J usage is TRBJ1-5; no clear D gene. Looked up from germline, CDR1 is MGHRA and CDR2 is YSYEKL. V was clipped by 0 bases and J by 0 bases, with 12 bases between them. The CDR3 length is 17 residues. The CDR3 bases are TGCGCCAGCAGCCAAGATTCCGGGTTGTCTAGCAATCAGCCCCAGCATTTT. This codes for CASSQDSGLSSNQPQHF.

The V and J genes are TRBV9 and TRBJ1-2; possible D gene TRBD1, 5 bases. Germline CDR1 reads SGDLS; CDR2 reads YYNGEE. Trimming pared 1 base from V and 6 bases from J, leaving 13 bases between. CDR3 length: 14 residues. CDR3 in DNA: TGTGCCAGCAGCGTACAGGGTGAGAAGAATGGCTACACCTTC. It encodes CASSVQGEKNGYTF.

This rearrangement joins TRBV5-4 to TRBJ1-3; D possibly corresponds to TRBD1 (5 bases). There are 17 residues in the CDR3. V shed 0 bases and J shed 2 bases, with 15 bases lying between them. Germline CDR1 and CDR2: SGHNT and YYREEE (reference sequence). CDR3 residues: CASSLGRGGEPGNTIYF. Written as DNA, the CDR3 is TGTGCCAGCAGCTTGGGTCGGGGGGGAGAACCTGGAAACACCATATATTTT.

This clone was counted only a few times. This chain links TRBV19 with TRBJ1-5; TRBD1 aligns across 10 bases. The V segment lost 7 bases and the J segment 3 bases; nucleotides outside the gene matches: 6. Germline CDR1 reads LNHDA; CDR2 reads SQIVND (reference sequence). The CDR3 covers 15 residues. The CDR3 nucleotides are TGTGCCAGTAAGGTGGACAGGGGGAACAATCAGCCCCAGCATTTT. Protein sequence: CASKVDRGNNQPQHF.

This chain joins TRBV6-1 and TRBJ2-5; 14 positions match TRBD2. The germline CDR1 and CDR2 sequences are MNHNS and SASEGT. Losses at the gene ends were 1 base for V and 7 bases for J; bases not matched to a gene: 17. The CDR3 is 20 residues long. The CDR3 DNA follows: TGTGCCAGCAGTGAAGAGGTCGGGACTAGCGGGAGTCCCGTGAGGACGACCCAGTACTTC. This sequence encodes CASSEEVGTSGSPVRTTQYF.

The chain carries TRBV28 and TRBJ1-3; 11 nucleotides line up with TRBD1. The CDR3 consists of 18 residues. J was trimmed by 4 bases and V by 6 bases; bases with no gene match: 14. Germline V gene sequence: CDR1 MDHEN, CDR2 SYDVKM. This CDR3 is CASSPGTGGWFGGNTIYF. The CDR3 coding sequence is TGTGCCAGCAGCCCCGGGACAGGGGGATGGTTTGGCGGAAACACCATATATTTT.

The chain is built from TRBV3-1 (or the pseudogene TRBV3-2) and TRBJ2-1; D not resolved. The germline gives CDR1 LGHDT, CDR2 YNNKEL (reference sequence). V was clipped by 2 bases and J by 11 bases, with 13 bases between them. The CDR3 length is 13 residues. CDR3: CASSQRDTMQQFF. The CDR3, as DNA: TGTGCCAGCAGCCAACGAGATACTATGCAGCAGTTCTTC.

This sequence joins TRBV5-1 and TRBJ2-3; 9 bases map to TRBD1. CDR1 and CDR2 (germline): SGHRS, YFSETQ. The CDR3 runs to 16 residues. V lost 5 bases to trimming and J lost 4 bases; unmatched junction nucleotides: 11. CDR3 bases: TGCGCCAGCAGGTTTGGGGGACAGGGATTGCCAGATACGCAGTATTTT. The encoded protein is CASRFGGQGLPDTQYF.

The CDR3 loop reads CASSSTGWSPLHF. CDR3 nucleotides: TGTGCCAGCTCATCAACAGGGTGGTCACCCCTCCACTTT. The chain recombines TRBV18 with TRBJ1-6; maybe TRBD1 (6 bases). The germline V gene encodes CDR1 KGHSH and CDR2 LQKENI. The germline V and J ends were trimmed by 5 bases and 10 bases, with 12 bases remaining between them. This CDR3 is 13 amino acids long.

This rearrangement joins TRBV15 to TRBJ2-4, with D possibly being TRBD2 (6 bases). Germline loops: CDR1 LNHNV, CDR2 YYDKDF (reference sequence). V lost 0 bases and J lost 9, with 9 bases in between. The CDR3 spans 13 residues. CDR3 sequence (DNA): TGTGCCACCAGCAGAGATGAGGAGGGCATTCAGTACTTC. This translates into CATSRDEEGIQYF.

The V gene is TRBV15, the J gene TRBJ2-3; 8 bases agree with TRBD2. Germline CDR1 LNHNV, CDR2 YYDKDF (reference sequence). J lost 6 bases, V lost 0 bases, and 11 bases had no gene match. This CDR3 spans 17 amino acids. CDR3 nucleotide sequence: TGTGCCACCAGCAGAGATAACCCGGGAGGGCCCATGGATACGCAGTATTTT. It is translated as CATSRDNPGGPMDTQYF.

The chain is built from TRBV27 and TRBJ1-4; 9 bases match TRBD1. Germline V CDR1 and CDR2: MNHEY, SMNVEV (reference sequence). The V and J ends lost 6 bases and 7 bases, in that order; junction bases with no gene match: 6. This CDR3 region has 14 residues. The CDR3 spells CASSRQGEVEKLFF. CDR3 coding DNA: TGTGCCAGCAGCCGACAGGGGGAGGTTGAAAAACTGTTTTTT.

The sample holds one count of this clone. The V call is TRBV18, the J call TRBJ2-5; 8 positions agree with TRBD1. In germline, CDR1 is KGHSH, CDR2 LQKENI. The V gene end was trimmed by 4 bases and the J gene end by 5 bases; junction bases not matched to a gene: 15. The CDR3 runs 17 residues. CDR3 sequence (DNA): TGTGCCAGCTCACTCCAGGGGGCCCTTCAGGGTCGGGAGACCCAGTACTTC. It is translated as CASSLQGALQGRETQYF.

The table lists this clone with a count of one. Other DNA sequences of this sample code for an identical CDR3. This chain joins TRBV28 and TRBJ2-1, with 8 bases matching TRBD2. The V gene's germline CDR1 is MDHEN and CDR2 SYDVKM. This CDR3 comprises 15 residues. V was clipped by 4 bases and J by 0 bases; unmatched bases: 2. The CDR3 DNA follows: TGTGCCAGCAGTTCGGGAGGGAGCTCCTACAATGAGCAGTTCTTC. As protein: CASSSGGSSYNEQFF.

The chain recombines TRBV7-8 with TRBJ2-7, with 9 bases aligning to TRBD2. Unmatched junction bases numbered 9, after V lost 3 bases and J lost 0 bases. This CDR3 has 17 residues. The germline gives CDR1 SGHVS, CDR2 FQNEAQ. Here the CDR3 DNA reads TGTGCCAGCAGCTTGGCGGGAGGGCTGTATAGCTCCTACGAGCAGTACTTC. As protein: CASSLAGGLYSSYEQYF.

The chain has TRBV14 and TRBJ2-7; 12 bases line up with TRBD2. The germline CDR1 and CDR2 sequences are SGHDN and FVKESK. The CDR3 totals 15 residues. After removal of 4 bases from V and 9 bases from J, the junction contained 10 bases not matched to a gene. CDR3 DNA: TGTGCCAGCAGCCCTCCGGGACTAGCGGGTCTAAGGCAGTACTTC. This codes for CASSPPGLAGLRQYF.

This chain links TRBV28 with TRBJ1-3; no clear D gene. Germline V gene lookup returns CDR1 MDHEN and CDR2 SYDVKM. CDR3 length: 15 residues. V was shortened by 3 bases and J by 3 bases, with 12 bases between the two germline ends. DNA of the CDR3: TGTGCCAGCAGTTTCTCTCTAACGTATGGAAACACCATATATTTT. This encodes CASSFSLTYGNTIYF.

This chain joins TRBV19 and TRBJ2-2; 8 positions match TRBD2. The CDR3 runs 17 residues. The V and J ends lost 2 bases and 0 bases, in that order; junction bases with no gene match: 5. Germline CDR1 LNHDA, CDR2 SQIVND (reference sequence). The CDR3 protein is CASSIMSGGTNTGELFF. CDR3 bases: TGTGCCAGTAGTATAATGTCGGGAGGGACGAACACCGGGGAGCTGTTTTTT.

V is TRBV28 and J is TRBJ1-4; D is perhaps TRBD1 (5 bases). The germline gives CDR1 MDHEN, CDR2 SYDVKM. The ends were cut back, 4 bases at V and 4 bases at J, with 7 bases in the middle. The CDR3 consists of 13 residues. The CDR3 sequence is CASSSGGNEKLFF. The CDR3 coding sequence is TGTGCCAGCAGTTCCGGGGGTAATGAAAAACTGTTTTTT.

This CDR3 reads CASRDYGTDNQPQHF. CDR3 DNA sequence: TGTGCCAGCAGGGATTATGGGACAGACAATCAGCCCCAGCATTTT. This chain connects TRBV2 to TRBJ1-5; 7 bases line up with TRBD1. Germline V CDR1 and CDR2: SNHLY, FYNNEI. The CDR3 is made up of 15 amino acids. The J segment lost 3 bases and the V segment lost 6 bases, leaving 8 bases of the junction unmatched.